A selection of T cell receptor beta chains follows, all from one sample in a study of cytomegalovirus exposure and HLA in healthy donors. Generated by immunoSEQ multiplex PCR, the TCRdb table keeps only in-frame clones and is missing some. This sample has some 120,000 clones, with 75% to 85% found just once. Input material: PBMCs. The origin of the receptors is a male donor in good health and CMV-seropositive. Both conserved end residues are part of each CDR3. Each record gives: J gene, V gene, clone size, D gene, CDR3 DNA, CDR3 protein. D genes are given only for firm matches. Size is omitted from some rows. Given values are once, few, many or a class for expanded clones.

J gene: TRBJ2-5
V gene: TRBV11-2
clone size: once
D gene: NA
CDR3 DNA: TGTGCCAGCAGCCTAGACGGAATCTGGGAGCAGTACTTC
CDR3 protein: CASSLDGIWEQYF

J gene: TRBJ1-1
V gene: TRBV2
clone size: NA
D gene: NA
CDR3 DNA: TGTGCCAGCAGGAAAAGCATGAACACTGAAGCTTTCTTT
CDR3 protein: CASRKSMNTEAFF

J gene: TRBJ1-1
V gene: TRBV9
clone size: NA
D gene: NA
CDR3 DNA: TGTGCCAGCAGCGTAGGGCCAGTACTAAACACTGAAGCTTTCTTT
CDR3 protein: CASSVGPVLNTEAFF

J gene: TRBJ2-1
V gene: TRBV7-6
clone size: NA
D gene: NA
CDR3 DNA: TGTGCCAGCAGCTCCGTTGGGCCCAACAATGAGCAGTTCTTC
CDR3 protein: CASSSVGPNNEQFF

J gene: TRBJ2-5
V gene: TRBV11-2
clone size: once
D gene: TRBD1
CDR3 DNA: TGTGCCAGCAGCTTAGGAGGGACAGCCCAGCCCCAGTACTTC
CDR3 protein: CASSLGGTAQPQYF

J gene: TRBJ1-4
V gene: TRBV28
clone size: NA
D gene: TRBD1
CDR3 DNA: TGTGCCAGCAGGCCCCAGGACAGGGCTAATGAAAAACTGTTTTTT
CDR3 protein: CASRPQDRANEKLFF

J gene: TRBJ1-1
V gene: TRBV9
clone size: once
D gene: NA
CDR3 DNA: TGTGCCAGCAACGCGGGGGGACAATACATGAACACTGAAGCTTTCTTT
CDR3 protein: CASNAGGQYMNTEAFF

J gene: TRBJ1-2
V gene: TRBV19
clone size: NA
D gene: TRBD1
CDR3 DNA: TGTGCCAGTAGTATGGGGGACAGGGCCCTACACGGTGGTGGCTACACCTTC
CDR3 protein: CASSMGDRALHGGGYTF

J gene: TRBJ2-7
V gene: TRBV19
clone size: NA
D gene: NA
CDR3 DNA: TGTGCCAGTAGTATCAGCCCCCAGGGCTTCTACGAGCAGTACTTC
CDR3 protein: CASSISPQGFYEQYF

J gene: TRBJ2-2
V gene: TRBV18
clone size: once
D gene: TRBD2
CDR3 DNA: TGTGCCAGCTCACCATCTGGCGGGAGGGACACCGGGGAGCTGTTTTTT
CDR3 protein: CASSPSGGRDTGELFF

J gene: TRBJ1-1
V gene: TRBV6-5
clone size: NA
D gene: NA
CDR3 DNA: TGTGCCAGCAGTTACTCGACAGCCAACACTGAAGCTTTCTTT
CDR3 protein: CASSYSTANTEAFF

J gene: TRBJ2-7
V gene: TRBV7-9
clone size: NA
D gene: TRBD1
CDR3 DNA: TGTGCCAGCAGCCCGCCGGACAGGGCCCCCTACGAGCAGTACTTC
CDR3 protein: CASSPPDRAPYEQYF

J gene: TRBJ2-7
V gene: TRBV27
clone size: once
D gene: NA
CDR3 DNA: TGTGCCAGCAGTTTAACAGGGCTTACCTACGAGCAGTACTTC
CDR3 protein: CASSLTGLTYEQYF

J gene: TRBJ2-2
V gene: TRBV6-5
clone size: NA
D gene: NA
CDR3 DNA: TGTGCCAGCAGTTATATTACGAACACCGGGGAGCTGTTTTTT
CDR3 protein: CASSYITNTGELFF

J gene: TRBJ2-1
V gene: TRBV6-1
clone size: NA
D gene: TRBD2
CDR3 DNA: TGTGCCAGCAGTGTTAGCGGGATGACGCAGTTCTTC
CDR3 protein: CASSVSGMTQFF

J gene: TRBJ2-7
V gene: TRBV18
clone size: NA
D gene: NA
CDR3 DNA: TGTGCCAGCTCACCACTCTTAGGAAGCGAGACCTACGAGCAGTACTTC
CDR3 protein: CASSPLLGSETYEQYF

J gene: TRBJ2-3
V gene: TRBV14
clone size: NA
D gene: NA
CDR3 DNA: TGTGCCAGCAGCCAATCCCCCTTTAGAAGTAGCACAGATACGCAGTATTTT
CDR3 protein: CASSQSPFRSSTDTQYF

J gene: TRBJ1-5
V gene: TRBV7-9
clone size: NA
D gene: TRBD1
CDR3 DNA: TGTGCCAGCAGCCCCACAGGGGCTAGCAATCAGCCCCAGCATTTT
CDR3 protein: CASSPTGASNQPQHF

J gene: TRBJ1-4
V gene: TRBV2
clone size: large
D gene: TRBD1
CDR3 DNA: TGTGCCAGCAGTGTATCGTCAGGGGACAGGGCCAGATTT
CDR3 protein: CASSVSSGDRARF

J gene: TRBJ1-2
V gene: TRBV11-2
clone size: NA
D gene: NA
CDR3 DNA: TGTGCCAGCAGCTTAGCCGCCAGACTCGATGGCTACACCTTC
CDR3 protein: CASSLAARLDGYTF

J gene: TRBJ1-2
V gene: TRBV11-2
clone size: once
D gene: TRBD1
CDR3 DNA: TGTGCCAGCAGCTTAGTAGTGACAGGGGCTGATGGCTACACCTTC
CDR3 protein: CASSLVVTGADGYTF

J gene: TRBJ2-7
V gene: TRBV6-6
clone size: NA
D gene: TRBD1
CDR3 DNA: TGTGCCAGCAGCCCCATGGACGGACAGGGAAGTTACGAGCAGTACTTC
CDR3 protein: CASSPMDGQGSYEQYF

J gene: TRBJ2-7
V gene: TRBV9
clone size: NA
D gene: TRBD2
CDR3 DNA: TGTGCCAGCAGCCCTAGCGGGTTAAGCTCCTACGAGCAGTACTTC
CDR3 protein: CASSPSGLSSYEQYF

J gene: TRBJ1-1
V gene: TRBV29-1
clone size: few
D gene: NA
CDR3 DNA: TGCAGCGTTTATGGACAGAACACTGAAGCTTTCTTT
CDR3 protein: CSVYGQNTEAFF

J gene: TRBJ2-1
V gene: TRBV7-3
clone size: NA
D gene: NA
CDR3 DNA: TGTGCCAGCAGCTTACAAGCGGCCAACCCGGAGGAGCAGTTCTTC
CDR3 protein: CASSLQAANPEEQFF

J gene: TRBJ2-1
V gene: TRBV29-1
clone size: NA
D gene: TRBD2
CDR3 DNA: TGCAGCGTTGTGGGAGTGGGCGGGAGTCACAATGAGCAGTTCTTC
CDR3 protein: CSVVGVGGSHNEQFF

J gene: TRBJ2-3
V gene: TRBV13
clone size: NA
D gene: TRBD2
CDR3 DNA: TGTGCCAGCAGCCCCCGGACTAGCGGGAGTTATACGCAGTATTTT
CDR3 protein: CASSPRTSGSYTQYF

J gene: TRBJ1-2
V gene: TRBV7-9
clone size: NA
D gene: NA
CDR3 DNA: TGTGCCAGCAGCTTAATTACAGGTTACAACTATGGCTACACCTTC
CDR3 protein: CASSLITGYNYGYTF

J gene: TRBJ2-1
V gene: TRBV28
clone size: NA
D gene: NA
CDR3 DNA: TGTGCCAGCAGGACGCCGGGGAATGAGCAGTTCTTC
CDR3 protein: CASRTPGNEQFF

J gene: TRBJ2-2
V gene: TRBV10-3
clone size: NA
D gene: NA
CDR3 DNA: TGTGCCATCAGCGGAGGGTATTCGGGCACCGGGGAGCTGTTTTTT
CDR3 protein: CAISGGYSGTGELFF

J gene: TRBJ2-1
V gene: TRBV18
clone size: NA
D gene: TRBD2
CDR3 DNA: TGTGCCAGCTCACCAAGAGGCGGGGGGGTCTACTACAATGAGCAGTTCTTC
CDR3 protein: CASSPRGGGVYYNEQFF

J gene: TRBJ2-5
V gene: TRBV19
clone size: NA
D gene: TRBD1
CDR3 DNA: TGTGCCAGTAGTCGTGCGGCAGGGGGCGGCCCCTCGGAGGAGACCCAGTACTTC
CDR3 protein: CASSRAAGGGPSEETQYF

J gene: TRBJ2-7
V gene: TRBV7-2
clone size: NA
D gene: TRBD2
CDR3 DNA: TGTGCCAGCAGCTTAGCGGCTAGCGGGAGTTCCGAGCAGTACTTC
CDR3 protein: CASSLAASGSSEQYF